These 10 T cell receptor beta chains came from one sample sequenced in a study of blood T cell repertoires in COVID-19. The method was immunoSEQ multiplex PCR; TCRdb's version includes in-frame clones alone and lacks a portion of them. The sample has some 400,000 clones, 80% to 90% seen once; the top ten hold about 9.4%. Sequenced input: peripheral blood. These receptors originate from a woman aged 30 to 39 with COVID-19, enrolled during active disease.

The chain combines TRBV30 with TRBJ2-7; 9 nucleotides align to TRBD2. Germline values: CDR1 GTSNPN, CDR2 SVGIG (reference sequence). The ends lost 3 bases at V and 1 base at J; junction bases unmatched: 7. The CDR3 loop spans 15 amino acids. The CDR3 reads CAWRWRLAVSYEQYF. The DNA for the CDR3 is TGTGCCTGGAGGTGGAGACTAGCGGTTTCCTACGAGCAGTACTTC.

The chain links TRBV19 to TRBJ1-1; no clear D gene. V was pared by 2 bases and J by 9 bases, with 10 bases between. Germline V gene lookup returns CDR1 LNHDA and CDR2 SQIVND (reference sequence). The CDR3 has 12 amino acids. CDR3 amino acids: CASSIRSSQAFF. The CDR3 nucleotides read TGTGCCAGTAGTATACGGAGTTCTCAAGCTTTCTTT.

In this sample, this clone turned up a few times. The chain couples TRBV28 to TRBJ1-4; 9 nucleotides align to TRBD1. The length of the CDR3 is 14 residues. Germline CDR1 MDHEN, CDR2 SYDVKM. V dropped 7 bases and J dropped 8; count of bases not matched to a gene: 8. CDR3 nucleotides: TGTGCCAGCACCAGGACAGGGGTACGGGAAAAACTGTTTTTT. Its translation is CASTRTGVREKLFF. The full variable domain, in which reference TRBV28 and TRBJ1-4 provide the parts outside the CDR3, is DVKVTQSSRYLVKRTGEKVFLECVQDMDHENMFWYRQDPGLGLRLIYFSYDVKMKEKGDIPEGYSVSREKKERFSLILESASTNQTSMYLCASTRTGVREKLFFGSGTQLSVL.

The J gene is TRBJ1-6, the V gene TRBV30; TRBD1 agrees at 8 bases. The germline gives CDR1 GTSNPN, CDR2 SVGIG (reference sequence). CDR3 size: 13 residues. Trimming at V came to 5 bases and at J to 7 bases, leaving 4 bases not matched to a gene. The CDR3: CAWGQGWNSPLHF. DNA for the CDR3: TGTGCCTGGGGACAGGGATGGAATTCACCCCTCCACTTT. Using reference TRBV30 and TRBJ1-6 for the parts outside the CDR3, the full variable domain is SQTIHQWPATLVQPVGSPLSLECTVEGTSNPNLYWYRQAAGRGLQLLFYSVGIGQISSEVPQNLSASRPQDRQFILSSKKLLLSDSGFYLCAWGQGWNSPLHFGNGTRLTVT.

The rearrangement joins TRBV5-1 to TRBJ1-4; tentatively, D is TRBD1 (5 bases). This CDR3 comprises 14 residues. The V gene's germline CDR1 is SGHRS and CDR2 YFSETQ. V was trimmed by 7 bases and J by 4 bases, leaving 14 bases between them. In DNA form, the CDR3 reads TGCGCCAGCTCGCCCCGACAGCTTAATGAAAAACTGTTTTTT. This encodes CASSPRQLNEKLFF.

This chain joins TRBV28 and TRBJ1-2, with D hard to call. Germline-derived CDR1 and CDR2 are MDHEN and SYDVKM. Trimming stripped 5 bases from V and 7 bases from J, with 14 bases between. CDR3 length equals 13 residues. CDR3 residues: CASSLIVPPGYTF. CDR3 nucleotide sequence: TGTGCCAGCAGTCTCATAGTTCCCCCTGGCTACACCTTC.

This clone was counted a single time. The rearrangement links TRBV28 to TRBJ2-1; 10 positions agree with TRBD1. Per germline, CDR1 MDHEN and CDR2 SYDVKM. The ends lost 4 bases at V and 6 bases at J; junction bases unmatched: 3. This CDR3 has 14 amino acids. The CDR3 coding sequence is TGTGCCAGCAGTTGGGACAGGGGATCCAATGAGCAGTTCTTC. Its protein product is CASSWDRGSNEQFF.

V is TRBV12-3 or TRBV12-4 and J is TRBJ1-2; no firm D call. V was clipped by 6 bases and J by 8 bases, with 16 bases between them. The CDR3 extends over 13 amino acids. CDR3 sequence: CASRPLTTAGYTF. The CDR3 coding sequence is TGTGCCAGCAGACCCTTAACAACAGCCGGCTACACCTTC.

The V call is TRBV7-8, the J call TRBJ2-7; TRBD2 might be the D (5 bases). The germline gives CDR1 SGHVS, CDR2 FQNEAQ. Trimming cost V 5 bases and J 3 bases, with 14 bases left between them. The CDR3 runs to 14 residues. The chain's CDR3 is CASSRTQTLYEQYF. CDR3 nucleotide sequence: TGTGCCAGCAGCCGGACTCAAACCCTCTACGAGCAGTACTTC.

The chain joins TRBV5-1 to TRBJ2-1, with D hard to call. There are 15 residues in the CDR3. Germline assignment: CDR1 SGHRS and CDR2 YFSETQ. V dropped 0 bases and J dropped 6 bases, with 13 bases sitting between them. CDR3 region: CASSLAGGLFNEQFF. CDR3 in DNA: TGCGCCAGCAGCTTGGCCGGTGGTCTGTTCAATGAGCAGTTCTTC.